The T cell receptor (beta chain) described here comes from a study of metastatic and nonmetastatic thyroid tumors. Study background: It was across blood and tumor or nodule tissue from malignant and benign thyroid patients that repertoires were compared. Study outcomes and limitations: Malignant thyroid tumors reportedly exceeded benign nodules significantly in TCR beta diversity, with the difference appearing in blood and tumor.

The table lists this clone with many counts. Its target is not known. Authors' analysis steps: Researchers built a distant-metastasis classifier for papillary thyroid cancer that drew on CDR3 differences across clinicopathological groups. Using MiXCR, TCRdb re-called clones from the PCR reads. TCRdb, rather than the study authors, made the V and J calls. The sample contains 31,000 or so clones, 17% of which appear only once. No patient had received any treatment before thyroid surgery. This CDR3 comprises 15 residues. Germline V lookup: CDR1 MNHEY, CDR2 SVGEGT. The V end was cut by 5 bases, the J end by 0 bases, with 8 bases between.

V gene TRBV6-2 or TRBV6-3 combines with J gene TRBJ2-6; D possibly corresponds to TRBD1 (5 bases). The clonotype originates from a female donor with papillary thyroid cancer or a benign thyroid nodule (not recorded which). Some clones in this sample may be carry-over from other donors' samples. Sequencing was done on a sample of blood. The CDR3 DNA sequence: TGTGCCAGCAGTCGGACACGCTCTGGGGCCAACGTCCTGACTTTC. It is translated as CASSRTRSGANVLTF.